This T cell receptor beta chain was documented in a study of radiation and T cells in renal cell carcinoma. Whole-study findings and limits: Baseline intratumoral clonotype presence is unknown without pretreatment biopsies. Top tumor clonotypes rose in blood 2 weeks post-radiation, then contracted.

With regard to this clone: Its antigen is not known.

Method: immunoSEQ multiplex PCR; TCRdb's copy keeps in-frame clones and lacks some. The sample comprises approximately 85,000 clones, about 89% of which are singletons, and approximately 6% rests with the top ten. Time point meaning: blood 4 weeks post-SBRT, at nephrectomy. Treatment in this sample: 15 Gy SBRT to primary tumor, nephrectomy 4 weeks later. Nephrectomy followed 15 Gy stereotactic body radiation by 4 weeks. Radiation-treated patients gave blood at baseline, week 2 and week 4. The starting material was blood, obtained from a patient whose treatment included radiotherapy and nephrectomy. The receptor was derived from an older woman with renal cell carcinoma.

The CDR3 bases are TGTGCCAGCAGCTTCAGACAGGGGCTGAACGAGCAGTACTTC. Its translation is CASSFRQGLNEQYF. This chain joins TRBV5-6 and TRBJ2-7; 8 bases map to TRBD1. There are 14 residues in the CDR3. V was pared by 2 bases and J by 5 bases, with 6 bases of the junction left unmatched. Germline CDR1 reads SGHDT; CDR2 reads YYEEEE.